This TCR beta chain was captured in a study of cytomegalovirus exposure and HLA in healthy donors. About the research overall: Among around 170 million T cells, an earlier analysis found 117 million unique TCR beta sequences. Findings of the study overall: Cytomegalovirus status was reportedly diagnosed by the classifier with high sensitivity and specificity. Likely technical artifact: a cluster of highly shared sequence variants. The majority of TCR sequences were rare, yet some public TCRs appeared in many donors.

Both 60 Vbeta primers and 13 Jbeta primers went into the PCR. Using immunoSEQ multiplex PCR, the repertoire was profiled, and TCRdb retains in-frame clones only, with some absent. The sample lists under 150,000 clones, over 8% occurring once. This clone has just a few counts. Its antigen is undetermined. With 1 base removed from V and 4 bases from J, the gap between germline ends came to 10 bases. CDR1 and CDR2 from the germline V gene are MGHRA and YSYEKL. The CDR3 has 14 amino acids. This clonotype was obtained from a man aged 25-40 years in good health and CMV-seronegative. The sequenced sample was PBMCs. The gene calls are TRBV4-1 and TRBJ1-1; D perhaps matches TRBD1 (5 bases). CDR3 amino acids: CASSQGQGSTEAFF. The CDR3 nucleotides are TGCGCCAGCAGCCAAGGGCAGGGATCCACTGAAGCTTTCTTT.